This is a list of T cell receptor beta chains from one sample in a study of T-cell memory formation after mild COVID-19. TCRdb fed the 5' RACE reads into MiXCR, producing one record per CDR3 protein. Of more than 250,000 distinct CDR3 sequences listed, around 15% were seen once; the top ten hold about a fifth. The sequencing input was PBMCs or a T cell subset sorted from them (not recorded which). Source of these receptors: a man between 18 and 35 years old who had mild COVID-19 (a few samples of this study predate the infection). Cell type and time point are not known. Both conserved end residues are part of each CDR3. D genes are given only for firm matches. The listing skips clone size in some rows; elsewhere it reads once, few, many or a size class.

D gene	clone size	V gene	J gene	CDR3 protein	CDR3 DNA
TRBD2	NA	TRBV5-6	TRBJ2-3	CASSSPGGTSGTDTQYF	TGTGCCAGCAGCTCCCCCGGCGGGACTAGCGGCACAGATACGCAGTATTTT
NA	NA	TRBV11-2	TRBJ2-2	CASSLDRRVEMGELFF	TGTGCCAGCAGCTTAGATCGCCGGGTAGAGATGGGGGAGCTGTTTTTT
TRBD2	NA	TRBV4-2	TRBJ2-5	CASSQDGGVSVPGLVTETQYF	TGTGCCAGCAGCCAAGATGGGGGGGTTTCGGTACCGGGACTAGTGACAGAGACCCAGTACTTC
TRBD1	many	TRBV7-2	TRBJ1-2	CASSPAGTGKRYGYTF	TGTGCCAGCAGCCCAGCCGGGACAGGGAAGAGGTATGGCTACACCTTC
TRBD1	few	TRBV29-1	TRBJ2-7	CSVTGTGNTYEQYF	TGCAGCGTTACCGGGACAGGGAACACCTACGAGCAGTACTTC
NA	NA	TRBV7-2	TRBJ1-1	CASRPGGVTEAFF	TGTGCCAGCAGGCCGGGGGGGGTTACTGAAGCTTTCTTT
TRBD2	many	TRBV5-4	TRBJ2-7	CASSFGSGGPSSYEQYF	TGTGCCAGCAGCTTTGGTAGCGGGGGGCCGAGCTCCTACGAGCAGTACTTC
NA	few	TRBV6-1	TRBJ2-3	CASGTSPADTQYF	TGTGCCAGCGGAACTAGCCCCGCAGATACGCAGTATTTT
NA	NA	TRBV7-2	TRBJ2-3	CASSLAPGSTDTQYF	TGTGCCAGCAGCTTAGCTCCAGGGAGCACAGATACGCAGTATTTT
NA	many	TRBV7-6	TRBJ1-4	CASSLYSGQNPNEKLFF	TGTGCCAGCAGCTTATACTCAGGACAGAACCCTAATGAAAAACTGTTTTTT
TRBD1	NA	TRBV24-1	TRBJ1-1	CATSDSGTAAFF	TGTGCCACCAGTGATTCCGGGACAGCAGCTTTCTTT
TRBD1	NA	TRBV7-9	TRBJ2-7	CASSQMDRDPYEQYF	TGTGCCAGCAGCCAGATGGACAGGGACCCTTACGAGCAGTACTTC
TRBD2	NA	TRBV5-6	TRBJ2-5	CASRLRGGGQETQYF	TGTGCCAGCAGGCTCCGGGGGGGTGGCCAAGAGACCCAGTACTTC
TRBD2	NA	TRBV20-1	TRBJ2-7	CSAPSGLAGGSSYEQYF	TGCAGTGCCCCGTCCGGACTAGCGGGGGGAAGCTCCTACGAGCAGTACTTC
NA	NA	TRBV10-3	TRBJ2-1	CATGSPGNRYNNNEQFF	TGTGCCACCGGGTCGCCGGGGAACCGATATAATAACAATGAGCAGTTCTTC
NA	few	TRBV20-1	TRBJ1-4	CSATYGGHDEKLFF	TGCAGTGCTACGTACGGGGGGCATGATGAAAAACTGTTTTTT
NA	few	TRBV12-3/TRBV12-4	TRBJ2-7	CASSLGTASYEQYF	TGTGCCAGCAGTCTCGGGACTGCCTCCTACGAGCAGTACTTC
NA	NA	TRBV20-1	TRBJ1-6	CSARDPGAGDSPLHF	TGCAGTGCTAGAGACCCCGGGGCCGGAGATTCACCCCTCCACTTT
NA	NA	TRBV3-1	TRBJ1-1	CASSPRGILNTEAFF	TGTGCCAGCAGCCCCCGCGGGATACTCAACACTGAAGCTTTCTTT
TRBD1	NA	TRBV27	TRBJ2-2	CASSGWDRTGELFF	TGTGCCAGCAGTGGTTGGGACAGAACCGGGGAGCTGTTTTTT
NA	NA	TRBV6-5	TRBJ1-4	CASSYSGARDEKLFF	TGTGCCAGCAGTTACTCCGGGGCGCGAGATGAAAAACTGTTTTTT
NA	few	TRBV5-1	TRBJ1-2	CASSSADLHGYTF	TGCGCCAGCAGCTCGGCTGACCTTCATGGCTACACCTTC
NA	few	TRBV5-1	TRBJ1-6	CASSLAEGRQTLHF	TGCGCCAGCAGCTTGGCCGAAGGGAGACAGACCCTCCACTTT
TRBD2	NA	TRBV4-3	TRBJ2-1	CASSQDLPVAGEGNEQFF	TGCGCCAGCAGCCAAGATCTCCCGGTAGCGGGAGAGGGGAATGAGCAGTTCTTC
NA	few	TRBV4-3	TRBJ2-7	CASSPSGNSYEQYF	TGCGCCAGCAGCCCCTCCGGCAACTCCTACGAGCAGTACTTC
TRBD1	few	TRBV9	TRBJ1-6	CASSVTLDRGGSPLHF	TGTGCCAGCAGCGTCACTCTCGACAGGGGAGGTTCACCCCTCCACTTT
NA	many	TRBV15	TRBJ2-4	CATSKRGATSSLAKNIQYF	TGTGCCACCAGCAAAAGAGGAGCCACCTCTAGCCTAGCCAAAAACATTCAGTACTTC
NA	NA	TRBV13	TRBJ1-1	CASSLGYIGAEAFF	TGTGCCAGCAGCTTAGGATATATCGGGGCTGAAGCTTTCTTT
TRBD1	few	TRBV4-1	TRBJ1-1	CASSPGQGPMNTEAFF	TGCGCCAGCAGCCCGGGACAGGGCCCTATGAACACTGAAGCTTTCTTT
NA	NA	TRBV7-2	TRBJ1-3	CASSLSTAAGNTIYF	TGTGCCAGCAGCTTAAGTACGGCAGCTGGAAACACCATATATTTT
TRBD1	few	TRBV6-6	TRBJ1-1	CASSYGQGFFDTEAFF	TGTGCCAGCAGTTACGGACAGGGTTTTTTCGACACTGAAGCTTTCTTT
TRBD2	few	TRBV5-1	TRBJ2-1	CASSLVAGGEHEQFF	TGCGCCAGCAGCTTGGTTGCCGGGGGGGAGCATGAGCAGTTCTTC
NA	NA	TRBV29-1	TRBJ2-3	CSVGVAGSNTDTQYF	TGCAGCGTTGGAGTGGCGGGGAGTAACACAGATACGCAGTATTTT
NA	NA	TRBV7-9	TRBJ1-1	CASSPGVGGFRAFF	TGTGCCAGCAGCCCCGGGGTCGGGGGCTTCAGAGCTTTCTTT
NA	few	TRBV5-1	TRBJ1-3	CASSLEGSRGNTIYF	TGCGCCAGCAGCTTGGAAGGGTCGCGAGGAAACACCATATATTTT